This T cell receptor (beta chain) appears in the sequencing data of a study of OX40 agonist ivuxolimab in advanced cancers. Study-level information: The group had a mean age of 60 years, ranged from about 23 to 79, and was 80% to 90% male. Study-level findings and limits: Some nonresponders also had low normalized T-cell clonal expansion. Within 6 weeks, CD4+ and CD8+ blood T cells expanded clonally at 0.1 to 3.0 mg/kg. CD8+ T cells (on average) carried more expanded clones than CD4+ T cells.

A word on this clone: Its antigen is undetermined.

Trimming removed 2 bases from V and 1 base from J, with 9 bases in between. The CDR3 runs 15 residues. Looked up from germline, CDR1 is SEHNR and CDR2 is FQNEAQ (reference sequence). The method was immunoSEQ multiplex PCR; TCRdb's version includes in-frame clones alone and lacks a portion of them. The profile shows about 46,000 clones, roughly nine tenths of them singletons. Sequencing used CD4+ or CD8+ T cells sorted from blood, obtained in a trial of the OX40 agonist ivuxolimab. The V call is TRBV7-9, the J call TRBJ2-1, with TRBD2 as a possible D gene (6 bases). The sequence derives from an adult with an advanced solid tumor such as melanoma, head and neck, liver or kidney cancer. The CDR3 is CASSLSGLSYNEQFF. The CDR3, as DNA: TGTGCCAGCAGCTTATCGGGACTTTCCTACAATGAGCAGTTCTTC. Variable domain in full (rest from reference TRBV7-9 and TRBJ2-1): DTGVSQNPRHKITKRGQNVTFRCDPISEHNRLYWYRQTLGQGPEFLTYFQNEAQLEKSRLLSDRFSAERPKGSFSTLEIQRTEQGDSAMYLCASSLSGLSYNEQFFGPGTRLTVL.